This is a list of T cell receptor beta chains from one sample in a study of Ad26.COV2.S vaccination and SARS-CoV-2 variants. Assay used: immunoSEQ multiplex PCR; TCRdb lists only in-frame clones, some missing. This sample has more than 400,000 clones, with 80% to 95% found just once. The specimen comprised peripheral blood, sampled in a trial of Ad26.COV2.S vaccine versus placebo. The receptors were sampled from a person between 18 and 65 years old who received the Ad26.COV2.S COVID-19 vaccine or a placebo. Both conserved end residues are trimmed from each CDR3. Each record gives: V gene, J gene, clone size, CDR3 protein. Size is omitted from some rows. Given values are once, few, many or a class for expanded clones.

TRBV14	TRBJ1-1	NA	ASSQSNTEAF
TRBV28	TRBJ2-7	NA	ASRSGTFGEQY
TRBV20-1	TRBJ2-5	NA	SAIPGETQY
TRBV3-1/TRBV3-2	TRBJ2-1	NA	ASSPGLAGGKEQF
TRBV7-8	TRBJ2-7	NA	ATTSGGGRYEQY
TRBV7-6	TRBJ2-5	NA	ASSSNGGLKETQY
TRBV6-1	TRBJ2-1	NA	ASSEGDRGDDEQF
TRBV27	TRBJ1-2	NA	ASSPLTGTGIGDYGYT
TRBV18	TRBJ2-3	NA	ASSSNTATDTQY
TRBV3-1/TRBV3-2	TRBJ2-3	NA	ASSPPLRASGISDTQY
TRBV15	TRBJ2-5	NA	ATSRSGQGTSQETQY
TRBV27	TRBJ2-5	NA	ASSLGGRKTQY
TRBV11-2	TRBJ2-5	once	ASSLNRVETQY
TRBV28	TRBJ2-7	NA	ASSFQQGAHRYEQY
TRBV28	TRBJ2-3	NA	ASSLLGQSYTDTQY
TRBV9	TRBJ1-2	NA	ASSVAATNYGYT
TRBV9	TRBJ1-5	few	ASSVGTGGRNQPQH
TRBV6-4	TRBJ1-3	NA	ASSDATSNRALSGNTIY
TRBV4-1	TRBJ2-7	NA	ASSPALGREQY
TRBV29-1	TRBJ1-3	once	SVEQRNTIY
TRBV5-4	TRBJ2-2	NA	ASRPVGTGELF
TRBV9	TRBJ2-2	NA	ASSSRTGQSNTGELF